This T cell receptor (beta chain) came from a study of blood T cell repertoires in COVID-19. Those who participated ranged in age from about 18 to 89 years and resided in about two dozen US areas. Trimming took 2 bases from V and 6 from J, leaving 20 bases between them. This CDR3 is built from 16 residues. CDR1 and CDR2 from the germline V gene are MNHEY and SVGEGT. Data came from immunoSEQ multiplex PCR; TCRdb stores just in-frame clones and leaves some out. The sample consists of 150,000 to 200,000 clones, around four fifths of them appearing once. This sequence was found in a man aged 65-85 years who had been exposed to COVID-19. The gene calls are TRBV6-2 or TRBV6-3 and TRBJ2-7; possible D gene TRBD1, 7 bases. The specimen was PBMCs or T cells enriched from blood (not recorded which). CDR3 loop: CASSYTAGQTALEQYF. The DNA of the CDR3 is TGTGCCAGCAGTTACACGGCGGGACAGACCGCCCTCGAGCAGTACTTC.